This TCR beta chain stems from a study of T cells in Graves' hyperthyroidism and ophthalmopathy (dated by TCRdb to between 2018 and 2021). As for the study more broadly: Peripheral blood was sampled at the time of initial diagnosis, prior to any treatment. To identify distinguishing TCR V-J signatures, a discovery cohort of around 100 patients was used, comprising 40 to 45 with Graves' ophthalmopathy and approximately 58 with stable Graves' hyperthyroidism. An independent validation cohort of 18 to 20 hyperthyroidism patients and about 15 patients who later progressed to ophthalmopathy tested prospective prediction of ophthalmopathy. The 90 to 100 discovery patients were randomly divided into training and test sets at a 7:3 ratio. The study also compared thyroid tissue and blood T-cell repertoires from about six Graves' hyperthyroidism patients. After blood sampling, hyperthyroidism patients were treated with methimazole at a starting dose of 30 mg daily, and ophthalmopathy patients were treated with high-dose intravenous methylprednisolone. TCR Vbeta CDR3 sequencing of 120 to 150 peripheral blood samples (43 ophthalmopathy, under 80 hyperthyroidism and approximately 17 progressor patients) is reported in the paper. What the work shows at the level of the full study, not this receptor alone: A 13 V-J signature model separated ophthalmopathy from stable hyperthyroidism, with 87.88% sensitivity and 81% to 83% specificity in cross-validation and 80%/75% in testing. Blood samples also contained most of the expanded thyroid clonotypes (frequency above 0.001), which suggests that blood repertoires may reflect thyroid immune responses. Sample size was not statistically predetermined, and investigators were not blinded to group allocation. In validation, progression to ophthalmopathy was predicted by the model with around 70% sensitivity and 72.22% specificity, a median of about 6.4 months before onset.

A remark on this clonotype: No antigen is known for it. No much larger clone exists at a distance of one base, and base qualities are not known.

V gives up 2 bases and J gives up 0 bases, and the segment between their germline ends measures 14 bases. The cysteine opens and the phenylalanine closes a CDR3 of 17 amino acids. Only CDR3 DNA remains: 51 bases, in frame from the first base. According to the germline V gene, CDR1 reads MNHGY and CDR2 reads SAAAGT. Amplification of TCR beta CDR3 regions was carried out from RNA transcripts. A first-round RT-PCR of the TCR CDR3 used the HTBI primer set with the Qiagen OneStep RT-PCR kit. Libraries were constructed in a second round of multiplex PCR, after which size selection and purification were carried out. Libraries were sequenced paired-end with 100 bp reads on an Illumina HiSeq2000. Per the authors' processing: SOAPnuke was used to process the raw data, removing reads that contained adapters or uncalled bases, had a mean Phred below 15, or lacked an exact match to the constant primer or identifier. COPE v1.2.5 was used to merge high-quality paired reads, and clonotypes were defined as unique nucleotide sequences. Clonotypes were aligned to IMGT TRBV, TRBD and TRBJ reference segments using MiTCR v1.1. Only V-J combinations with frequency above 0.0001, covering 99% to 99.2% of repertoires, were analysed. A TCS score was defined as the ratio of F50 (clonal expansion) to E x V (chaos), with BLOSUM62-based TCRdist applied between CDR3 peptides within each V-J. Welch's t-statistics and random forest reduced roughly 530 V-J features to roughly 13, which were used in a naive Bayes classifier (R e1071). TCRdb's own reprocessing of the public reads used fastp at Q25 and MiXCR and kept productive beta chains. Rows are combined by CDR3 protein, so each entry shows the most common genes and DNA. In this record, the V and J calls reflect TCRdb's handling and not the investigators' own analysis. The sample table lists under 750,000 distinct CDR3 sequences, under 20% of them with a count of one. The ten largest clones represent 16% of the sample.

Hyperthyroidism patients were newly diagnosed, had a disease duration of under 2 months, and were aged 18 to 65 years. Any patient with an uncontrolled infection, another autoimmune disease, pregnancy or lactation was excluded. Diagnoses were based on clinical symptoms, serum thyroxine and TRAb, thyroid ultrasound and orbital computed tomography. Blood from progressor patients was drawn when they were first diagnosed with hyperthyroidism, before any ophthalmopathy symptoms appeared. PBMCs were isolated from 10 ml of fresh peripheral blood by Ficoll-Paque density gradient centrifugation. Progressor patients were initially diagnosed with Graves' hyperthyroidism and developed ophthalmopathy during follow-up. Total RNA was extracted with Trizol reagent, and quality was checked on an Agilent 2100 Bioanalyzer.

The chain is assembled from TRBV6-8 and TRBJ1-3, and the D gene may be TRBD1, 5 bases matching. Sample: blood. The origin of this receptor is a woman aged 50 to 65 with Graves' hyperthyroidism that later progressed to Graves' ophthalmopathy. The CDR3 in this case is CASSYTPPGGSGNTIYF. The DNA sequence is as follows: TGTGCCAGCAGTTACACTCCGCCCGGGGGCTCTGGAAACACCATATATTTT.